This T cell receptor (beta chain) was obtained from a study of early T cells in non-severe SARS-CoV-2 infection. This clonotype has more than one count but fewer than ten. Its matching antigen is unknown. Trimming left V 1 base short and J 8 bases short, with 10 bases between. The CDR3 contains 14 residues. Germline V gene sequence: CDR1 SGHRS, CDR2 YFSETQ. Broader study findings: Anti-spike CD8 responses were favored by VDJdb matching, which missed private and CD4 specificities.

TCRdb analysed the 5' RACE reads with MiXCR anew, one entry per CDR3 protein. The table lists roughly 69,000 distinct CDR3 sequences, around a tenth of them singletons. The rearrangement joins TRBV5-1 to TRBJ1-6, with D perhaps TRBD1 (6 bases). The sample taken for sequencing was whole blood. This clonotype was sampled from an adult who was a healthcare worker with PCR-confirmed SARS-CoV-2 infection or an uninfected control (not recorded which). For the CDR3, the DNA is TGCGCCAGCAGCTTGAACAGGGACGATTCACCCCTCCACTTT. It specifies CASSLNRDDSPLHF.